This T cell receptor (beta chain) was observed in a study of cytomegalovirus exposure and HLA in healthy donors. Study-wide results and limits: The presence/absence work took it that sequencing depth was about the same across donors. Links to common viral pathogens appeared, in a later analysis, for several of the most significant clusters. Specificity of a few CMV-associated chains for CMV antigens was verified in vitro. Published work reported that the classifier diagnosed cytomegalovirus status with high specificity and sensitivity.

The PCR made use of 60 Vbeta and 13 Jbeta primers. Sequenced by immunoSEQ multiplex PCR; TCRdb stores in-frame clones only, minus some. Here the sample spans approximately 160,000 clones, 80% being singletons. The CDR3 runs to 14 residues. The V gene's germline CDR1 is SGHTA and CDR2 FQGNSA. Trimming took off 5 bases at V and 10 bases at J, with 19 bases between the two ends. About this clone itself: The antigen is undetermined.

The TCR originated in a man younger than 45 in good health and CMV-seropositive. The sequenced sample was PBMCs. The chain uses TRBV7-2 and TRBJ2-3, with D maybe TRBD2 (6 bases). The CDR3 protein is CASSLTRRGTSQYF. The CDR3 nucleotides are TGTGCCAGCAGCCTAACTCGGCGGGGAACATCGCAGTATTTT.